A selection of T cell receptor beta chains follows, all from one sample in a study of technical replicates of blood from several donors. TCRdb keeps only in-frame clones here, not all; method: immunoSEQ multiplex PCR. The data contain roughly 72,000 clones, approximately 96% of them singletons. The sequencing input was T cells isolated from PBMCs. The receptor set was obtained from a human donor in good health. The CDR3 runs from the conserved cysteine through the conserved F or W. D genes are given only for firm matches.

v_gene: TRBV7-6; d_gene: -; j_gene: TRBJ1-4; CDR3aa: CASSLARGEKLFF
v_gene: TRBV4-1; d_gene: -; j_gene: TRBJ2-7; CDR3aa: CASSQSDGAYEQYF
v_gene: TRBV13; d_gene: -; j_gene: TRBJ1-3; CDR3aa: CASSLGQQGNTIYF
v_gene: TRBV6-5; d_gene: TRBD1; j_gene: TRBJ2-5; CDR3aa: CASSHKTGDQETQYF
v_gene: TRBV30; d_gene: -; j_gene: TRBJ2-7; CDR3aa: CAWRGSRQGEQYF
v_gene: TRBV6-5; d_gene: TRBD1; j_gene: TRBJ2-3; CDR3aa: CASSRTGVLDTQYF
v_gene: TRBV30; d_gene: -; j_gene: TRBJ1-5; CDR3aa: CAWDQGRQPQHF
v_gene: TRBV9; d_gene: TRBD2; j_gene: TRBJ2-7; CDR3aa: CASSQLAASSYEQYF
v_gene: TRBV18; d_gene: TRBD2; j_gene: TRBJ2-7; CDR3aa: CASSPRTSGSYEQYF
v_gene: TRBV7-3; d_gene: -; j_gene: TRBJ2-3; CDR3aa: CASSLIGGLGDTQYF
v_gene: TRBV18; d_gene: TRBD2; j_gene: TRBJ2-7; CDR3aa: CASSFDASGTYEQYF
v_gene: TRBV5-1; d_gene: TRBD2; j_gene: TRBJ2-1; CDR3aa: CASSLVIYQTSGTHEQFF
v_gene: TRBV7-2; d_gene: -; j_gene: TRBJ1-4; CDR3aa: CASSLSGKDEKLFF
v_gene: TRBV6-6; d_gene: -; j_gene: TRBJ1-1; CDR3aa: CASSRSTEAFF
v_gene: TRBV19; d_gene: -; j_gene: TRBJ2-2; CDR3aa: CASSISFWNRANTGELFF
v_gene: TRBV5-4; d_gene: -; j_gene: TRBJ2-2; CDR3aa: CASMSGVNTGELFF
v_gene: TRBV29-1; d_gene: TRBD1; j_gene: TRBJ1-1; CDR3aa: CSASLVRTGDDEAFF
v_gene: TRBV28; d_gene: TRBD1; j_gene: TRBJ1-1; CDR3aa: CASRTGDGTEAFF
v_gene: TRBV11-2; d_gene: -; j_gene: TRBJ2-1; CDR3aa: CASSLGQNNEQFF
v_gene: TRBV10-3; d_gene: TRBD2; j_gene: TRBJ2-3; CDR3aa: CAISESGLAGGPGTDTQYF
v_gene: TRBV6-1; d_gene: -; j_gene: TRBJ2-1; CDR3aa: CASSAVGVSYNEQFF
v_gene: TRBV7-9; d_gene: TRBD1; j_gene: TRBJ2-2; CDR3aa: CASSSPGGGGELFF
v_gene: TRBV6-5; d_gene: TRBD1; j_gene: TRBJ2-7; CDR3aa: CASSYFGDRDYEQYF
v_gene: TRBV27; d_gene: -; j_gene: TRBJ1-2; CDR3aa: CASSLGVGGGYGYTF
v_gene: TRBV5-6; d_gene: TRBD1; j_gene: TRBJ2-2; CDR3aa: CASSWGTGVDTGELFF
v_gene: TRBV10-3; d_gene: TRBD1; j_gene: TRBJ2-1; CDR3aa: CAINGQGTYNEQFF
v_gene: TRBV18; d_gene: TRBD2; j_gene: TRBJ2-1; CDR3aa: CASSPLAGETNEQFF
v_gene: TRBV28; d_gene: TRBD1; j_gene: TRBJ2-5; CDR3aa: CASSLWGQEGLRETQYF
v_gene: TRBV29-1; d_gene: -; j_gene: TRBJ2-1; CDR3aa: CSGYRLLQAGDEQFF
v_gene: TRBV7-6; d_gene: -; j_gene: TRBJ1-4; CDR3aa: CASSQLVGEAEKLFF
v_gene: TRBV11-3; d_gene: TRBD2; j_gene: TRBJ2-1; CDR3aa: CASSSRLAGNEQFF
v_gene: TRBV6-5; d_gene: TRBD2; j_gene: TRBJ2-3; CDR3aa: CASRNLAGVLDTQYF
v_gene: TRBV19; d_gene: TRBD1; j_gene: TRBJ1-4; CDR3aa: CASSVGTVFEKLFF
v_gene: TRBV6-1; d_gene: -; j_gene: TRBJ1-5; CDR3aa: CATTVRGNQPQHF
v_gene: TRBV2; d_gene: TRBD1; j_gene: TRBJ1-4; CDR3aa: CASSGPGQVYEKLFF
v_gene: TRBV27; d_gene: -; j_gene: TRBJ1-2; CDR3aa: CASSLEARGYGYTF
v_gene: TRBV4-1; d_gene: -; j_gene: TRBJ2-7; CDR3aa: CASSLGLGAYEQYF
v_gene: TRBV27; d_gene: TRBD1; j_gene: TRBJ2-1; CDR3aa: CASSLTGAVTYNEQFF
v_gene: TRBV6-9; d_gene: -; j_gene: TRBJ1-1; CDR3aa: CASSLVYAEAFF